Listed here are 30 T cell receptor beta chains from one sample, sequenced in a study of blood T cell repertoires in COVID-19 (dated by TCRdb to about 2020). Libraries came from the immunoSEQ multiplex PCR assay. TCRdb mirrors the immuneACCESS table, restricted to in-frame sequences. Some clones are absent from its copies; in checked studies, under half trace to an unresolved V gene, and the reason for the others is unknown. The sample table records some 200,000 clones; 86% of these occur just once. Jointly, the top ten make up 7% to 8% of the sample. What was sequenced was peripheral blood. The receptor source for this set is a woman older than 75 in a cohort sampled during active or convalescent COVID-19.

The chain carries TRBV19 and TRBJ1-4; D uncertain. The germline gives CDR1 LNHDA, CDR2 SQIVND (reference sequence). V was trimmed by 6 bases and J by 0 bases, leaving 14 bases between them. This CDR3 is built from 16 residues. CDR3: CASRTIHHATNEKLFF. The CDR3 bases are TGTGCCAGTAGGACAATTCACCATGCAACTAATGAAAAACTGTTTTTT.

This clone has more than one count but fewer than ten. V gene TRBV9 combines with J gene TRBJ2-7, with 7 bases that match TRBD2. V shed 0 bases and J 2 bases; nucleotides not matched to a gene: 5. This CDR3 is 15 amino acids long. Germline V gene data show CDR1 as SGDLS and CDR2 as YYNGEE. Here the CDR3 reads CASSVEPSGAYEQYF. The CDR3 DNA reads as TGTGCCAGCAGCGTAGAGCCCAGCGGGGCCTACGAGCAGTACTTC. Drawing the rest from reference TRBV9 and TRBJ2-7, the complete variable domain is DSGVTQTPKHLITATGQRVTLRCSPRSGDLSVYWYQQSLDQGLQFLIQYYNGEERAKGNILERFSAQQFPDLHSELNLSSLELGDSALYFCASSVEPSGAYEQYFGPGTRLTVT.

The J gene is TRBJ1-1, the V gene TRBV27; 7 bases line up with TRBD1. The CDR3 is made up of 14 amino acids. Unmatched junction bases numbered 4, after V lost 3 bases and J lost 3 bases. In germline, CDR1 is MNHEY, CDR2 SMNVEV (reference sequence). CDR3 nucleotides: TGTGCCAGCAGTTTTAGGGGGCGGGACACTGAAGCTTTCTTT. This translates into CASSFRGRDTEAFF.

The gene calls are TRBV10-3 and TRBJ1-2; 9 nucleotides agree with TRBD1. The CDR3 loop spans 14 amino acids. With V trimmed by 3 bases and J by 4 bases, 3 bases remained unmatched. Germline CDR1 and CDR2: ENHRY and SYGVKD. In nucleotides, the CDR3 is TGTGCCATCAGTGACGCGGACAGGGGCTATGGCTACACCTTC. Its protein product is CAISDADRGYGYTF.

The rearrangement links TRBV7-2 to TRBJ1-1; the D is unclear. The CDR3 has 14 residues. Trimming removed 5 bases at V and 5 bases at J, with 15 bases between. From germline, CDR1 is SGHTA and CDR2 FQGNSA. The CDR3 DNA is TGTGCCAGCAGCGCCCTACGGGGAGGAACTGAAGCTTTCTTT. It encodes CASSALRGGTEAFF.

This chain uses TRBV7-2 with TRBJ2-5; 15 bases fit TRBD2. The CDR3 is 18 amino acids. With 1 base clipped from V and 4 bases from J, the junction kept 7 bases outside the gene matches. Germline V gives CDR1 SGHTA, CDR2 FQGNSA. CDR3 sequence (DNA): TGTGCCAGCAGCTTAGTGGGACTAGCGGGGGGCCCTCGAGAGACCCAGTACTTC. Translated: CASSLVGLAGGPRETQYF.

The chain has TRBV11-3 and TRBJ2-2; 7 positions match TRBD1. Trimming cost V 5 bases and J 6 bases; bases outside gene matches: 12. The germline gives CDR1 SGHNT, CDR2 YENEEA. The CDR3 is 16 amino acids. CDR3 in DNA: TGTGCCAGCAGCACCGGACAGGTCCTTATTTCCGGGGAGCTGTTTTTT. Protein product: CASSTGQVLISGELFF. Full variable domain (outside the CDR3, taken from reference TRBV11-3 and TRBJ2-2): EAGVVQSPRYKIIEKKQPVAFWCNPISGHNTLYWYLQNLGQGPELLIRYENEEAVDDSQLPKDRFSAERLKGVDSTLKIQPAELGDSAVYLCASSTGQVLISGELFFGEGSRLTVL.

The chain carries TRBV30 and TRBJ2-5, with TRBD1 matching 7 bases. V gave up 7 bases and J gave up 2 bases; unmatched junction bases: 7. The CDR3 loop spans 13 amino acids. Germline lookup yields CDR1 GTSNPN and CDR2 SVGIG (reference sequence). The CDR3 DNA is TGTGCCTACCTTGGGACAGTACAAGAGACCCAGTACTTC. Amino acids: CAYLGTVQETQYF.

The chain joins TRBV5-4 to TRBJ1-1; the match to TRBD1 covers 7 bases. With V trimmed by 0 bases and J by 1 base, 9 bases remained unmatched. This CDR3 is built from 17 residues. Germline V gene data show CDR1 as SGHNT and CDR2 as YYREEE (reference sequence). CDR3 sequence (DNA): TGTGCCAGCAGCTTGGGATTACAGGGGCTTGGGAACACTGAAGCTTTCTTT. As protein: CASSLGLQGLGNTEAFF.

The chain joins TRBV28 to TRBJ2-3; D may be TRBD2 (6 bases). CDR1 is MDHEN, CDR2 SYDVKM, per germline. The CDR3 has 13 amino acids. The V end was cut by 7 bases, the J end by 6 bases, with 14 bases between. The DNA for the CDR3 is TGTGCCAGCATCCCCGCGGGGAGGGATACGCAGTATTTT. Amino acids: CASIPAGRDTQYF.

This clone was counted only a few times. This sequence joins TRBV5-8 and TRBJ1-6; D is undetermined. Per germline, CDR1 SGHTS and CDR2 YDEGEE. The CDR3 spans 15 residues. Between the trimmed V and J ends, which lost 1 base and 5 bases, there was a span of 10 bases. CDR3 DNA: TGTGCCAGCAGCTTGTCAGGCACCAATAATTCACCCCTCCACTTT. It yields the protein CASSLSGTNNSPLHF.

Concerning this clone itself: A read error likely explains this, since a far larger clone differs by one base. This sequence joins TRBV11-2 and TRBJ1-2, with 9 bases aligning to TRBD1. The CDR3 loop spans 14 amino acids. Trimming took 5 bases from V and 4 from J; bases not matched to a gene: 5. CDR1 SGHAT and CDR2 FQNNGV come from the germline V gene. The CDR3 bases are TGTGCCAGCAGCCCGGGACAGGGATCCTATGGCTACACCTTC. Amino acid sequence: CASSPGQGSYGYTF.

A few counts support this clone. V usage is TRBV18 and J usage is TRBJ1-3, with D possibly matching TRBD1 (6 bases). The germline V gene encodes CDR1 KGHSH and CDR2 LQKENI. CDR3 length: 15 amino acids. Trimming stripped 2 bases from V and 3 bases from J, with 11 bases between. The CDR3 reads CASSPENRVGNTIYF. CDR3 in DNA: TGTGCCAGCTCACCAGAGAACAGGGTTGGAAACACCATATATTTT.

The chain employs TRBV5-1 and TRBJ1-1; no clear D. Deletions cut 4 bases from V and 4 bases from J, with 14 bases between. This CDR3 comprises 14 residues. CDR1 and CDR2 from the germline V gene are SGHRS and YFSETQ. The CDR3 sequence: CASSPQVLGTEAFF. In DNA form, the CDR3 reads TGCGCCAGCAGCCCGCAGGTTCTCGGCACTGAAGCTTTCTTT.

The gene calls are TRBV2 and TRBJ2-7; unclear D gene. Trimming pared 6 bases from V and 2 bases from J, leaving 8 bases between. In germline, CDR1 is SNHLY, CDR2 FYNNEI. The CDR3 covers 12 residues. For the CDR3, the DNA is TGTGCCAGCAGGATGAGAGCCTACGAGCAGTACTTC. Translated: CASRMRAYEQYF.

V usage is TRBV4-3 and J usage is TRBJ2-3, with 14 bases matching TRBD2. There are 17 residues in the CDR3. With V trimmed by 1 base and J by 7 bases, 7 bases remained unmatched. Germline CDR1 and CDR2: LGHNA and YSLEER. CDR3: CASSQGGTSGGTNTQYF. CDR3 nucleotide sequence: TGCGCCAGCAGCCAAGGGGGGACTAGCGGGGGAACGAATACGCAGTATTTT.

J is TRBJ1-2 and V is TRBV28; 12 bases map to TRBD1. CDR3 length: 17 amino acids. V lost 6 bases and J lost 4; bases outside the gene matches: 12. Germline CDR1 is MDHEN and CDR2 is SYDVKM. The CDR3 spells CASSQPGQGAMGYGYTF. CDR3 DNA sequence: TGTGCCAGCAGCCAACCGGGACAGGGGGCAATGGGCTATGGCTACACCTTC.

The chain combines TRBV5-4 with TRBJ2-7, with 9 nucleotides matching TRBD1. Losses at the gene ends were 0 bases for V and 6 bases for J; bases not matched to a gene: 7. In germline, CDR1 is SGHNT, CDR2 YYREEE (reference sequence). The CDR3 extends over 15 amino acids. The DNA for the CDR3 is TGTGCCAGCAGCTTGGATGGGACAGGGATGGGCGAGCAGTACTTC. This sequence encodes CASSLDGTGMGEQYF.

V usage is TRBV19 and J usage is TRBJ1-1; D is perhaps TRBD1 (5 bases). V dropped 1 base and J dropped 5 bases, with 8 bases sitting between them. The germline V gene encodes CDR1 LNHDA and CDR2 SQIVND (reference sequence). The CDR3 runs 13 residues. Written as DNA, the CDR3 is TGTGCCAGTAGTATAGGGACAAGAACTGAAGCTTTCTTT. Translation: CASSIGTRTEAFF.

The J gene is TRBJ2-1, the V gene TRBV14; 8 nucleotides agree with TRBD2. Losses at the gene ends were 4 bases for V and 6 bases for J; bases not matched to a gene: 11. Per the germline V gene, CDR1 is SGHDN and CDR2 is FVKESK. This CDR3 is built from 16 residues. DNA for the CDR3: TGTGCCAGCAGCCCTGGGACTAGTATCAATTCCAATGAGCAGTTCTTC. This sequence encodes CASSPGTSINSNEQFF. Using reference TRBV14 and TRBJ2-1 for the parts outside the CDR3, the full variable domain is EAGVTQFPSHSVIEKGQTVTLRCDPISGHDNLYWYRRVMGKEIKFLLHFVKESKQDESGMPNNRFLAERTGGTYSTLKVQPAELEDSGVYFCASSPGTSINSNEQFFGPGTRLTVL.

CDR3 amino acids: CASSLTGGNEQFF. In DNA form, the CDR3 reads TGTGCCAGCAGCCTAACAGGGGGCAATGAGCAGTTCTTC. The chain couples TRBV11-2 to TRBJ2-1, with TRBD1 matching over 8 bases. Germline loops: CDR1 SGHAT, CDR2 FQNNGV. Trimming removed 5 bases from V and 6 bases from J; junction bases left unmatched: 3. This CDR3 region has 13 residues.

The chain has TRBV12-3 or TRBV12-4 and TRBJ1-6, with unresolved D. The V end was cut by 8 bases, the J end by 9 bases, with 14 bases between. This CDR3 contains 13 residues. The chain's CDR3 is CASSGFGGSPLHF. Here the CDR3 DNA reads TGTGCCAGCTCCGGATTTGGAGGTTCACCCCTCCACTTT.

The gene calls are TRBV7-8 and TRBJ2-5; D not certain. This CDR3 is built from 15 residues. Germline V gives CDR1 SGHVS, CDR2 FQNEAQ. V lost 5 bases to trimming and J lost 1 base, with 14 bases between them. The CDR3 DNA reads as TGTGCCAGCAGCACCCATACAGCATTCCAAGAGACCCAGTACTTC. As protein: CASSTHTAFQETQYF.

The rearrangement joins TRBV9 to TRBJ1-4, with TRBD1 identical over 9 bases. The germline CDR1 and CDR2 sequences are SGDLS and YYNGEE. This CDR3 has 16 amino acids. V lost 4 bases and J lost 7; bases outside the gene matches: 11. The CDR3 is CASSSLWGQGGEKLFF. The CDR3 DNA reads TGTGCCAGCAGCTCCTTGTGGGGACAGGGAGGTGAAAAACTGTTTTTT.

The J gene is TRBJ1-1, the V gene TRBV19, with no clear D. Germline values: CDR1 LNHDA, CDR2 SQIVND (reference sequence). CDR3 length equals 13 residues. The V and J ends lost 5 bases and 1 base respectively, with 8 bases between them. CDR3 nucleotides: TGTGCCAGTAGTCTCTCTTCGAACACTGAAGCTTTCTTT. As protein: CASSLSSNTEAFF.

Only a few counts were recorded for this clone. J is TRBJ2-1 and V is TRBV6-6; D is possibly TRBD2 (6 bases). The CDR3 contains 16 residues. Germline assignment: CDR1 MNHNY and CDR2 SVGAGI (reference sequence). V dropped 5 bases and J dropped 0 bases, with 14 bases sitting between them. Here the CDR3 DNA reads TGTGCCAGCAGTCCCAGCGGGCCGAGCTCCTACAATGAGCAGTTCTTC. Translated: CASSPSGPSSYNEQFF.

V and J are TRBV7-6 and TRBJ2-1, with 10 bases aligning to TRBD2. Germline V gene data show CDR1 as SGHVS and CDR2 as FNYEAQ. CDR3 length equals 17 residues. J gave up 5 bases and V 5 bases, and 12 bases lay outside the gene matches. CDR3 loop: CASSVREAGGPDNEQFF. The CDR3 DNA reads TGTGCCAGCAGCGTCCGGGAAGCGGGGGGGCCAGACAATGAGCAGTTCTTC.

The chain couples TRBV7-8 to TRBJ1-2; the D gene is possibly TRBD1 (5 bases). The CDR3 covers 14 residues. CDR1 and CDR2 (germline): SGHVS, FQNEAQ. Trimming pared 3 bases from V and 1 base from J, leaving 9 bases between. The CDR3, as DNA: TGTGCCAGCAGCTTTACGGACAATAACTATGGCTACACCTTC. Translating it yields CASSFTDNNYGYTF.

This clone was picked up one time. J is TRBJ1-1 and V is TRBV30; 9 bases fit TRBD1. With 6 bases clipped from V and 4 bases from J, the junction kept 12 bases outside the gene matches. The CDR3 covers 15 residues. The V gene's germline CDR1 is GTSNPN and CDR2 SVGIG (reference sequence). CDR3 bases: TGTGCCTGCAGAAAGGGGACAGGGATGGGCACTGAAGCTTTCTTT. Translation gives CACRKGTGMGTEAFF. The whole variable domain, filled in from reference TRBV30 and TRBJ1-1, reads SQTIHQWPATLVQPVGSPLSLECTVEGTSNPNLYWYRQAAGRGLQLLFYSVGIGQISSEVPQNLSASRPQDRQFILSSKKLLLSDSGFYLCACRKGTGMGTEAFFGQGTRLTVV.

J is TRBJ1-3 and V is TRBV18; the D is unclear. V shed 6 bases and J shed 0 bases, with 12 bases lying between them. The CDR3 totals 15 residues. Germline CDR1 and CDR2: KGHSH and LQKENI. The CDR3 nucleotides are TGTGCCAGCTCGCCCGACATCCTCTCTGGAAACACCATATATTTT. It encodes CASSPDILSGNTIYF. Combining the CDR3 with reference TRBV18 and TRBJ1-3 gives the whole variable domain NAGVMQNPRHLVRRRGQEARLRCSPMKGHSHVYWYRQLPEEGLKFMVYLQKENIIDESGMPKERFSAEFPKEGPSILRIQQVVRGDSAAYFCASSPDILSGNTIYFGEGSWLTVV.